The clone carrying this TCR beta chain appeared a single time. The ends lost 4 bases at V and 2 bases at J; junction bases unmatched: 7. Germline V CDR1 and CDR2: SGHRS, YFSETQ. The CDR3 is made up of 15 amino acids. These data come from a study of blood T cell repertoires in COVID-19. Study-wide context: PBMCs, B-cell-depleted T cells, or T cells provided the cDNA or gDNA that made up the material.

As originally analysed: Estimation of nucleated cell counts relied on the amplification of reference gene primers. Clones were sequenced by immunoSEQ multiplex PCR, and TCRdb holds only the in-frame ones, with some missing. The DNA gave D and trimming, while V, J and clone size come from that table. Of over 200,000 clones detected, 82% appear once; the ten largest clones hold about 15%. Enrollees, 18 to 89 years old, lived in approximately 25 US areas. Cohort 3 recovery required two negative PCRs, clearance, or symptom resolution. This chain uses TRBV5-1 with TRBJ2-7; 9 positions match TRBD2. The source material was PBMCs or T cells enriched from blood (not recorded which). This clonotype was obtained from a man aged 35 to 55 who had recovered from COVID-19. Here the CDR3 DNA reads TGCGCCAGCAGCAAGGGACTAGCCGCTCCCTACGAGCAGTACTTC. The encoded protein is CASSKGLAAPYEQYF.